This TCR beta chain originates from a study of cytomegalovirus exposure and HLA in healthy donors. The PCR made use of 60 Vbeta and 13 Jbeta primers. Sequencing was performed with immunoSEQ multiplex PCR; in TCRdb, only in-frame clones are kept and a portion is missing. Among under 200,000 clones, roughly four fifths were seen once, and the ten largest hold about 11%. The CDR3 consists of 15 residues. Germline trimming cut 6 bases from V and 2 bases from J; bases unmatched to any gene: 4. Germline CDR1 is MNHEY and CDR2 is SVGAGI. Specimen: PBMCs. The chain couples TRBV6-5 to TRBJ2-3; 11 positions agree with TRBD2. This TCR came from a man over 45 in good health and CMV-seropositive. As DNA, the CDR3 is TGTGCCAGCAGGACTAGCGGGGTGGACACAGATACGCAGTATTTT. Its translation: CASRTSGVDTDTQYF.